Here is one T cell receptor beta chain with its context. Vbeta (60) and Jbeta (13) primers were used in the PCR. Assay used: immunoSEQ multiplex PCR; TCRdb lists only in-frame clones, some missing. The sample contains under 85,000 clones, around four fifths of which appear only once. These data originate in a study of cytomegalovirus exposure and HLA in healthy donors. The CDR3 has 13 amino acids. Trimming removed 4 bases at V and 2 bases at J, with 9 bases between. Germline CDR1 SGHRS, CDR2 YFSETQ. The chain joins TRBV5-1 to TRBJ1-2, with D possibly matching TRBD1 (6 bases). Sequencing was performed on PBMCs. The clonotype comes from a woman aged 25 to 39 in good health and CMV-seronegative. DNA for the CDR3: TGCGCCAGCAGCGCGGACAGAAACTATGGCTACACCTTC. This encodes CASSADRNYGYTF. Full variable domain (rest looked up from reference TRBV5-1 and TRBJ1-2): KAGVTQTPRYLIKTRGQQVTLSCSPISGHRSVSWYQQTPGQGLQFLFEYFSETQRNKGNFPGRFSGRQFSNSRSEMNVSTLELGDSALYLCASSADRNYGYTFGSGTRLTVV.